What follows are 6 T cell receptor beta chains derived from one specimen sequenced in a study of T cells expressing NK-cell markers. Following a re-call of the 5' RACE reads, TCRdb has one entry per CDR3 protein and lacks DNA. The sample's table shows about 410,000 distinct CDR3 sequences. Sequenced input: blood T cells: a sorted CD56 or NKG2C T cell subset, CD4+ or CD8+ T cells, or bulk PBMC T cells (not recorded which). Every receptor here comes from a woman in her forties or fifties in good health.

The chain combines TRBV29-1 with TRBJ2-1; the D call from TCRdb, TRBD1, cannot be confirmed without DNA. The CDR3 consists of 13 residues. CDR1 is SQVTM, CDR2 ANQGSEA, per germline. The CDR3 is CSVQGRRRNEQFF.

This chain links TRBV20-1 with TRBJ2-3; with no DNA, the TCRdb D assignment of TRBD2 cannot be verified. This CDR3 is 14 amino acids long. Germline CDR1 reads DFQATT; CDR2 reads SNEGSKA (reference sequence). Here the CDR3 reads CSAASVRGADTQYF.

The chain recombines TRBV12-3 or TRBV12-4 with TRBJ1-5; TCRdb outputs TRBD1, but without DNA this stays unchecked. CDR3 length equals 16 residues. Here the CDR3 reads CASSLDGDYSNQPQHF.

This rearrangement joins TRBV27 to TRBJ1-2. Germline assignment: CDR1 MNHEY and CDR2 SMNVEV (reference sequence). The CDR3 totals 13 residues. The CDR3 region is CASSLTSRRGYTF.

The chain joins TRBV6-5 to TRBJ2-5; TCRdb outputs TRBD1, but without DNA this stays unchecked. This CDR3 comprises 13 residues. The germline V gene encodes CDR1 MNHEY and CDR2 SVGAGI. CDR3 residues: CASGTGFQETQYF.

V usage is TRBV7-9 and J usage is TRBJ1-2. This CDR3 region has 12 residues. CDR1 is SEHNR, CDR2 FQNEAQ, per germline (reference sequence). The CDR3 sequence is CASSFGSYGYTF.